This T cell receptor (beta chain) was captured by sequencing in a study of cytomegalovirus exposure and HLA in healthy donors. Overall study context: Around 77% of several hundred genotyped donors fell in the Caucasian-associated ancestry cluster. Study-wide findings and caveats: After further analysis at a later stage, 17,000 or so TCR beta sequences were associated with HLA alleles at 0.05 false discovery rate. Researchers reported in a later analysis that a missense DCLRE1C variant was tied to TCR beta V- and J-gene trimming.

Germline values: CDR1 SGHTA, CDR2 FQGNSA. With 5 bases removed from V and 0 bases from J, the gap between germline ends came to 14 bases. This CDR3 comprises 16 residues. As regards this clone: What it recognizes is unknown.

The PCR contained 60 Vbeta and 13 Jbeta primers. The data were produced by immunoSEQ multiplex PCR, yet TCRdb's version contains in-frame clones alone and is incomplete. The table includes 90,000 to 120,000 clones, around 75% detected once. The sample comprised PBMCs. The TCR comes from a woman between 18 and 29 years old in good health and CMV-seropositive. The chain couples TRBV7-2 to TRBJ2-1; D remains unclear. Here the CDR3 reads CASSQVAVSSYNEQFF. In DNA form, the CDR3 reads TGTGCCAGCAGCCAAGTGGCGGTGAGCTCCTACAATGAGCAGTTCTTC.